This passage covers 20 T cell receptor beta chains from one sample sequenced in a study of blood T cell repertoires in COVID-19. Method: immunoSEQ multiplex PCR; TCRdb's copy keeps in-frame clones and lacks some. The sample lists about 360,000 clones, around 90% occurring once. Material: peripheral blood. Source of these receptors: a human donor in a cohort sampled during active COVID-19.

The rearrangement uses TRBV30 and TRBJ2-1; D is possibly TRBD1 (6 bases). The V and J ends lost 0 bases and 5 bases respectively, with 8 bases between them. The CDR3 is 13 residues long. Germline-derived CDR1 and CDR2 are GTSNPN and SVGIG (reference sequence). In DNA form, the CDR3 reads TGTGCCTGGAGTGTAACAGGGCACAATGAGCAGTTCTTC. This sequence encodes CAWSVTGHNEQFF.

CDR3 coding DNA: TGTGCCATCTCTCCAGGGGAGACCAATCAGCCCCAGCATTTT. Encoded protein: CAISPGETNQPQHF. The V gene is TRBV10-3, the J gene TRBJ1-5, with D perhaps matching TRBD1 (6 bases). The CDR3 totals 14 residues. V lost 8 bases and J 3 bases, leaving 14 bases between the germline ends. CDR1 ENHRY and CDR2 SYGVKD come from the germline V gene.

The genes are TRBV30 and TRBJ2-7; 7 nucleotides line up with TRBD1. The CDR3 covers 13 residues. CDR1 GTSNPN and CDR2 SVGIG come from the germline V gene (reference sequence). The junction had 10 bases not matched to a gene; V was cut back by 4 bases and J by 7 bases. The CDR3 spells CAWNDQGVWEQYF. CDR3 bases: TGTGCCTGGAATGACCAGGGGGTTTGGGAGCAGTACTTC.

The chain couples TRBV2 to TRBJ1-2; 7 bases fit TRBD1. Germline CDR1 is SNHLY and CDR2 is FYNNEI. The CDR3 is 16 residues long. The ends lost 5 bases at V and 5 bases at J; junction bases unmatched: 14. In nucleotides, the CDR3 is TGTGCCAGCAGTCGGGGATTACGACAGGGTTGGTATGGCTACACCTTC. Residues: CASSRGLRQGWYGYTF.

The chain employs TRBV7-3 and TRBJ1-2; TRBD1 agrees at 10 bases. The trim removed 4 bases at V and 5 bases at J, leaving 1 base unmatched. This CDR3 contains 13 residues. The germline V gene has CDR1 SGHTA and CDR2 FQGTGA. DNA for the CDR3: TGTGCCAGCAGCTCGGACAGGGGGTATGGCTACACCTTC. Amino acids: CASSSDRGYGYTF.

The chain joins TRBV24-1 to TRBJ2-1; tentative D call: TRBD2 (6 bases). The CDR3 totals 12 residues. Between the trimmed V and J ends, which lost 9 bases and 7 bases, there was a span of 12 bases. CDR1 and CDR2 (germline): KGHDR, SFDVKD. The CDR3 is CATGGWGNEQFF. The CDR3 DNA is TGTGCCACCGGGGGGTGGGGGAATGAGCAGTTCTTC.

This clone was observed a single time. The rearrangement joins TRBV2 to TRBJ2-2, with 13 bases identical to TRBD2. Trimming removed 6 bases from V and 6 bases from J; junction bases left unmatched: 13. From germline, CDR1 is SNHLY and CDR2 FYNNEI. This CDR3 comprises 18 residues. CDR3 in DNA: TGTGCCAGCAGCCTGCCGGGACTAGCGGGGCGTGCGTCCGGGGAGCTGTTTTTT. Translated: CASSLPGLAGRASGELFF.

The chain employs TRBV7-9 and TRBJ1-1, with D maybe TRBD1 (6 bases). The length of the CDR3 is 15 residues. V shed 2 bases and J shed 6 bases, with 16 bases lying between them. Germline assignment: CDR1 SEHNR and CDR2 FQNEAQ (reference sequence). The CDR3, as DNA: TGTGCCAGCAGCTTAAGGGTAGGCAGGGGCTCTGAAGCTTTCTTT. It yields the protein CASSLRVGRGSEAFF.

The gene calls are TRBV6-5 and TRBJ2-7, with 8 bases identical to TRBD2. Germline V gives CDR1 MNHEY, CDR2 SVGAGI. CDR3 length equals 15 residues. V was clipped by 2 bases and J by 0 bases; unmatched bases: 3. CDR3 nucleotide sequence: TGTGCCAGCAGTTACACGGGGGGGAGCTCCTACGAGCAGTACTTC. Residues: CASSYTGGSSYEQYF.

V gene TRBV11-2 combines with J gene TRBJ2-3; the D gene is possibly TRBD2 (6 bases). V gave up 0 bases and J gave up 8 bases, with 15 bases separating them. Germline V gene lookup returns CDR1 SGHAT and CDR2 FQNNGV. This CDR3 has 15 amino acids. This CDR3 is CASSLDGTPERTQYF. CDR3 in DNA: TGTGCCAGCAGCTTAGACGGGACTCCAGAGCGTACGCAGTATTTT. The variable domain in full, with the rest retrieved from reference TRBV11-2 and TRBJ2-3, is EAGVAQSPRYKIIEKRQSVAFWCNPISGHATLYWYQQILGQGPKLLIQFQNNGVVDDSQLPKDRFSAERLKGVDSTLKIQPAKLEDSAVYLCASSLDGTPERTQYFGPGTRLTVL.

This chain uses TRBV27 with TRBJ1-2; D is uncertain. The germline CDR1 and CDR2 sequences are MNHEY and SMNVEV (reference sequence). The CDR3 covers 15 residues. Trimming took off 4 bases at V and 0 bases at J, with 12 bases between the two ends. CDR3 protein: CASSSRRGANYGYTF. CDR3 coding DNA: TGTGCCAGCAGTTCCAGACGCGGAGCTAACTATGGCTACACCTTC.

This chain joins TRBV6-5 and TRBJ1-2; 9 bases align to TRBD1. CDR1 is MNHEY and CDR2 is SVGAGI in the germline V gene. CDR3 length: 13 residues. V lost 5 bases and J lost 8; bases outside the gene matches: 6. The chain's CDR3 is CASSRQGVSGYTF. For the CDR3, the DNA is TGTGCCAGCAGTCGACAGGGGGTGAGCGGCTACACCTTC.

V usage is TRBV19 and J usage is TRBJ1-5; D gene ambiguous. The CDR3 runs to 13 residues. Trimming stripped 4 bases from V and 7 bases from J, with 11 bases between. Germline V lookup: CDR1 LNHDA, CDR2 SQIVND (reference sequence). CDR3 amino acids: CASSTRRGQPQHF. Written as DNA, the CDR3 is TGTGCCAGTAGTACCAGGCGGGGACAGCCCCAGCATTTT.

CDR3 region: CATSPGQTEQYF. The CDR3 bases are TGTGCCACCAGCCCAGGACAGACCGAGCAGTACTTC. V is TRBV15 and J is TRBJ2-7, with D maybe TRBD1 (6 bases). There are 12 residues in the CDR3. V was shortened by 5 bases and J by 6 bases, with 11 bases between the two germline ends. Germline CDR1 LNHNV, CDR2 YYDKDF (reference sequence). The whole variable domain, remainder taken from reference TRBV15 and TRBJ2-7, is DAMVIQNPRYQVTQFGKPVTLSCSQTLNHNVMYWYQQKSSQAPKLLFHYYDKDFNNEADTPDNFQSRRPNTSFCFLDIRSPGLGDTAMYLCATSPGQTEQYFGPGTRLTVT.

V is TRBV30 and J is TRBJ2-7, with 8 nucleotides matching TRBD2. The length of the CDR3 is 13 residues. Germline CDR1 GTSNPN, CDR2 SVGIG (reference sequence). J gave up 6 bases and V 0 bases, and 4 bases lay outside the gene matches. This CDR3 reads CAWSVSSGGEQYF. The CDR3 DNA reads as TGTGCCTGGAGTGTCTCCAGCGGGGGCGAGCAGTACTTC.

The CDR3: CASQSITAPVFF. Here the CDR3 DNA reads TGTGCCAGCCAATCAATCACAGCCCCAGTCTTCTTT. The J gene is TRBJ1-1, the V gene TRBV3-1 (or the pseudogene TRBV3-2); D gene ambiguous. CDR1 and CDR2 (germline): LGHDT, YNNKEL (reference sequence). The CDR3 is made up of 12 amino acids. V was cut by 8 bases and J by 14 bases, with 21 bases left in between.

V and J are TRBV28 and TRBJ1-1, with D possibly matching TRBD1 (6 bases). This CDR3 has 15 amino acids. Germline-derived CDR1 and CDR2 are MDHEN and SYDVKM. V was pared by 5 bases and J by 4 bases, with 17 bases between. The CDR3 protein is CASSPISRGGTEAFF. In DNA, the CDR3 is TGTGCCAGCAGTCCCATCTCGCGAGGGGGCACTGAAGCTTTCTTT.

This chain connects TRBV7-2 to TRBJ2-4; 7 nucleotides align to TRBD2. Germline V lookup: CDR1 SGHTA, CDR2 FQGNSA. V lost 3 bases to trimming and J lost 9 bases; unmatched junction nucleotides: 5. This CDR3 has 13 amino acids. The CDR3: CASSLGGWGIQYF. CDR3 coding DNA: TGTGCCAGCAGCTTGGGAGGGTGGGGCATTCAGTACTTC.

DNA for the CDR3: TGTGCCAGCAGCTCTCACGGGGGGGCCTACAATGAGCAGTTCTTC. Residues: CASSSHGGAYNEQFF. The genes are TRBV13 and TRBJ2-1; 8 nucleotides agree with TRBD2. Per germline, CDR1 PRHDT and CDR2 FYEKMQ (reference sequence). V lost 4 bases to trimming and J lost 2 bases; unmatched junction nucleotides: 4. The CDR3 sequence is 15 residues long.

This sequence joins TRBV29-1 and TRBJ1-5; 10 nucleotides match TRBD1. The germline gives CDR1 SQVTM, CDR2 ANQGSEA. Trimming took 5 bases from V and 7 from J; bases not matched to a gene: 5. This CDR3 is built from 13 residues. CDR3 residues: CSVSGQGDQPQHF. DNA of the CDR3: TGCAGCGTTAGTGGACAGGGGGACCAGCCCCAGCATTTT.